This TCR beta chain comes out of a study of metastatic and nonmetastatic thyroid tumors. Study-wide findings and caveats: Malignant tumors reportedly showed significantly higher TCR beta diversity than benign nodules in both blood and tumor.

No patient received treatment before thyroid surgery. This clone was found many times. The antigen remains undetermined. As originally analysed: Clinicopathological groups of papillary thyroid cancer showed CDR3 differences that were used to build a distant-metastasis classifier. With MiXCR, TCRdb called clones anew from the PCR reads. The V and J calls come from TCRdb's annotation, not from the publication. The sample has roughly 27,000 clones, about an eighth seen once. This TCR came from a female donor with papillary thyroid cancer or a benign thyroid nodule (not recorded which). Some clones in this sample may be carry-over from other donors' samples. The sample taken for sequencing was blood.

The CDR3 spells CASSNTRGHEQYF. The CDR3 bases are TGTGCCAGCAGCAACACTAGAGGGCACGAGCAGTACTTC. This sequence joins TRBV5-5 and TRBJ2-7; possibly TRBD2 for D (5 bases). Deletions cut 4 bases from V and 5 bases from J, with 13 bases between. CDR1 is SGHKS and CDR2 is YYEKEE in the germline V gene (reference sequence). The CDR3 contains 13 residues.